These T cell receptor beta chains were read from a single sample in a study of blood T cell repertoires in COVID-19. Data came from immunoSEQ multiplex PCR; TCRdb stores just in-frame clones and leaves some out. The sample consists of approximately 290,000 clones, 70% to 90% of them appearing once. The sequenced material came from PBMCs or T cells enriched from blood (not recorded which). The receptors were sampled from a woman in her thirties who had recovered from COVID-19. Both conserved end residues are part of each CDR3. The D gene is left open where the match is weak. Size is stated for part of the rows, as once, few or many counts, or as a class when the clone is expanded.

D: TRBD1
size: -
V: TRBV19
J: TRBJ2-3
DNA: TGTGCCAGTAGCCTTAAGACAGGGTGGTCTAGCACAGATACGCAGTATTTT
CDR3: CASSLKTGWSSTDTQYF

D: TRBD1
size: once
V: TRBV6-5
J: TRBJ1-2
DNA: TGTGCCACCAGGACGGGACAGAAACTTGGCTACACCTTC
CDR3: CATRTGQKLGYTF

D: -
size: -
V: TRBV19
J: TRBJ2-1
DNA: TGTGCCAGTAGTATATCGGGGAGAAGTAACAATGAGCAGTTCTTC
CDR3: CASSISGRSNNEQFF

D: TRBD1
size: -
V: TRBV28
J: TRBJ2-7
DNA: TGTGCCACGAGACCGGGACAGGAGTATTACGAGCAGTACTTC
CDR3: CATRPGQEYYEQYF

D: TRBD1
size: -
V: TRBV3-1/TRBV3-2
J: TRBJ1-3
DNA: TGTGCCAGCAGTTACAGGGGTTCCGGAAACACCATATATTTT
CDR3: CASSYRGSGNTIYF

D: TRBD2
size: -
V: TRBV5-4
J: TRBJ2-1
DNA: TGTGCCAGCAGCTTGGCTCTAGCGGGAGCACCTGAGCAGTTCTTC
CDR3: CASSLALAGAPEQFF

D: -
size: once
V: TRBV21-1
J: TRBJ1-2
DNA: TGTGCCAGCAGCAAAGACCCCACGATGAGGGGCTACACCTTC
CDR3: CASSKDPTMRGYTF

D: TRBD1
size: -
V: TRBV5-1
J: TRBJ1-1
DNA: TGCGCCAACAAGGACAGGGCGAGTCTTGGGATGAACACTGAAGCTTTCTTT
CDR3: CANKDRASLGMNTEAFF

D: -
size: -
V: TRBV29-1
J: TRBJ2-7
DNA: TGCAGCGTTGAAGATCCGCAAGGCAGGGTCGAGCAGTACTTC
CDR3: CSVEDPQGRVEQYF

D: TRBD1
size: once
V: TRBV19
J: TRBJ1-2
DNA: TGTGCCAGTAGTACGACAGGGTTCGGCTACACCTTC
CDR3: CASSTTGFGYTF

D: TRBD1
size: -
V: TRBV2
J: TRBJ1-5
DNA: TGTGCCAGCAGGGAGACAGGGCTGAGCAATCAGCCCCAGCATTTT
CDR3: CASRETGLSNQPQHF

D: -
size: -
V: TRBV7-2
J: TRBJ1-3
DNA: TGTGCCAGCAGCCCCATGAGCAGGGGTAGTGGAAACACCATATATTTT
CDR3: CASSPMSRGSGNTIYF

D: -
size: -
V: TRBV30
J: TRBJ1-5
DNA: TGTGCCTGGAGCCCGGAGGGTCGGGGTAGTCAGCCCCAGCATTTT
CDR3: CAWSPEGRGSQPQHF

D: -
size: few
V: TRBV4-2
J: TRBJ2-5
DNA: TGTGCCAGCAGCCAAGCGCCTGGGGGGCAAGAGACCCAGTACTTC
CDR3: CASSQAPGGQETQYF

D: -
size: -
V: TRBV18
J: TRBJ2-5
DNA: TGTGCCACCCATGGGCCTGCCCAAGAGACCCAGTACTTC
CDR3: CATHGPAQETQYF

D: -
size: -
V: TRBV28
J: TRBJ1-3
DNA: TGTGCCAGCAGTGTACAGGGAAACACCATATATTTT
CDR3: CASSVQGNTIYF

D: -
size: -
V: TRBV21-1
J: TRBJ1-3
DNA: TGTGCCAGCAGCAAAAATCCGGGGAACACCATATATTTT
CDR3: CASSKNPGNTIYF

D: -
size: -
V: TRBV6-1
J: TRBJ1-5
DNA: TGTGCCAGCAGTGAAAGATGGCAGGGGAGATACCAGCCCCAGCATTTT
CDR3: CASSERWQGRYQPQHF

D: -
size: many
V: TRBV18
J: TRBJ1-1
DNA: TGTGCCAGCTCACCAACAGGGAACACTGAAGCTTTCTTT
CDR3: CASSPTGNTEAFF

D: -
size: -
V: TRBV19
J: TRBJ1-2
DNA: TGTGCCAGTAACCCAGACTCTAACTATGGCTACACCTTC
CDR3: CASNPDSNYGYTF

D: -
size: -
V: TRBV7-6
J: TRBJ1-2
DNA: TGTGCCAGCATCCTCTATGGCTACACCTTC
CDR3: CASILYGYTF

D: TRBD1
size: -
V: TRBV28
J: TRBJ2-7
DNA: TGTGCCAGCACTGACAGGGGACCAACGGGGCAGTACTTC
CDR3: CASTDRGPTGQYF

D: -
size: -
V: TRBV6-5
J: TRBJ1-1
DNA: TGTGCCAGCAGTTGGAACCAGGGAGGGGCGGGCACTGAAGCTTTCTTT
CDR3: CASSWNQGGAGTEAFF

D: -
size: -
V: TRBV25-1
J: TRBJ1-1
DNA: TGTGCCAGCAGTGGAGACACCGAAGCTTTCTTT
CDR3: CASSGDTEAFF

D: -
size: -
V: TRBV27
J: TRBJ1-5
DNA: TGTGCCAGCAGTTTAAATTTCCTTCAGCCCCAGCATTTT
CDR3: CASSLNFLQPQHF

D: TRBD2
size: -
V: TRBV6-5
J: TRBJ2-1
DNA: TGTGCCACCTATAGCGGGACGTGGGGTGAGCAGTTCTTC
CDR3: CATYSGTWGEQFF

D: -
size: -
V: TRBV6-4
J: TRBJ1-4
DNA: TGTGCCAGCAGTCCCCGGGCAGGGGCGAATGAAAAACTGTTTTTT
CDR3: CASSPRAGANEKLFF

D: -
size: -
V: TRBV2
J: TRBJ1-2
DNA: TGTGCCAGCAGGGAGACTTGGGTATCTTCTGGCTACACCTTC
CDR3: CASRETWVSSGYTF

D: -
size: -
V: TRBV10-2
J: TRBJ2-3
DNA: TGCGCCAGCAGTGAGTCTCCGACTAGCACAGATACGCAGTATTTT
CDR3: CASSESPTSTDTQYF

D: TRBD2
size: once
V: TRBV5-8
J: TRBJ2-1
DNA: TGTGCCAGCAGCCCCAGACTAGCGGGATGGAATGAGCAGTTCTTC
CDR3: CASSPRLAGWNEQFF

D: -
size: -
V: TRBV28
J: TRBJ1-5
DNA: TGTGCCAGCAGTTTGCGCCACGCGGCGCCCCAGCATTTT
CDR3: CASSLRHAAPQHF

D: -
size: -
V: TRBV7-9
J: TRBJ2-2
DNA: TGTGCCAGCAGCCCTTTGCGCCTCGCGAACACCGGGGAGCTGTTTTTT
CDR3: CASSPLRLANTGELFF

D: TRBD1
size: few
V: TRBV5-1
J: TRBJ2-7
DNA: TGCGCCAGCAGCTGGGACGACAGGGGGCGGTTCGAGCAGTACTTC
CDR3: CASSWDDRGRFEQYF

D: TRBD1
size: -
V: TRBV28
J: TRBJ1-2
DNA: TGTGCCAGCAGTTTATGGGACAGGAGGTCCTTTGATGGCTACACCTTC
CDR3: CASSLWDRRSFDGYTF

D: TRBD1
size: -
V: TRBV28
J: TRBJ1-1
DNA: TGTGCCAGCAGCCACCAGAAAAACAGGGGCACTGAAGCTTTCTTT
CDR3: CASSHQKNRGTEAFF

D: TRBD1
size: -
V: TRBV15
J: TRBJ2-3
DNA: TGTGCCACCAGCAGAGATCGGACAGGGGGCACAGATACGCAGTATTTT
CDR3: CATSRDRTGGTDTQYF

D: -
size: once
V: TRBV15
J: TRBJ2-7
DNA: TGTGCCACCAGCAGTGCGGGGGCCGTCTACGAGCAGTACTTC
CDR3: CATSSAGAVYEQYF

D: TRBD2
size: -
V: TRBV7-8
J: TRBJ2-1
DNA: TGTGCCAGCAGCTTAGTTCGGACTAGCGTTCGTTCATCCTACAATGAGCAGTTCTTC
CDR3: CASSLVRTSVRSSYNEQFF

D: -
size: -
V: TRBV7-2
J: TRBJ2-7
DNA: TGTGCCAGCAGCTTAATGCAGGGAGGCTACGAGCAGTACTTC
CDR3: CASSLMQGGYEQYF

D: TRBD1
size: -
V: TRBV29-1
J: TRBJ1-4
DNA: TGCAGCGCCCGACAGGGGGCAAATGAAAAACTGTTTTTT
CDR3: CSARQGANEKLFF

D: TRBD2
size: -
V: TRBV6-5
J: TRBJ2-1
DNA: TGTGCCAGCAGTCAGCGGGGCCGCTCCTACAATGAGCAGTTCTTC
CDR3: CASSQRGRSYNEQFF